This T cell receptor (beta chain) was identified during a study of radiotherapy plus CTLA-4 blockade in lung cancer. The CDR3 runs 14 residues. Germline CDR1 reads LNHNV; CDR2 reads YYDKDF (reference sequence). V lost 0 bases to trimming and J lost 1 base, with 7 bases between them. Only in-frame clones appear in the TCRdb table, and some are missing; sequencing was by immunoSEQ multiplex PCR. The sample carries around 90,000 clones, 83% recorded once. The sample was peripheral blood, taken from a patient treated with radiotherapy plus ipilimumab. The sequence derives from a human donor with non-small cell lung cancer who had stable disease on radiotherapy plus ipilimumab. The gene calls are TRBV15 and TRBJ2-7, with unresolved D. The CDR3 nucleotides are TGTGCCACCAGCAGAGAAGGGATTTCCTACGAGCAGTACTTC. It is translated as CATSREGISYEQYF.